What follows are 6 T cell receptor beta chains derived from one specimen sequenced in a study of immune cell composition in non-small cell lung cancer. Clones were read by immunoSEQ multiplex PCR, and TCRdb kept only the in-frame ones, dropping some. The sample carries roughly 10,000 clones, around 62% recorded once. The sample taken for sequencing was lung tumor tissue. These receptors all come from a human donor with non-small cell lung cancer.

V and J are TRBV19 and TRBJ2-1; 9 bases are shared with TRBD2. J gave up 7 bases and V 11 bases, and 9 bases lay outside the gene matches. Germline lookup yields CDR1 LNHDA and CDR2 SQIVND (reference sequence). The CDR3 length is 13 residues. CDR3 coding DNA: TGTGCCGTAGGCGGGGGGGCCTGGAATGAGCAGTTCTTC. Encoded protein: CAVGGGAWNEQFF.

The chain has TRBV5-1 and TRBJ1-1; D possibly corresponds to TRBD1 (5 bases). The CDR3 runs 15 residues. Germline assignment: CDR1 SGHRS and CDR2 YFSETQ. Trimming removed 1 base at V and 4 bases at J, with 14 bases between. CDR3 nucleotides: TGCGCCAGCAGCTTGTCTGCAGGGAAGGGCACTGAAGCTTTCTTT. Translated: CASSLSAGKGTEAFF.

J is TRBJ1-1 and V is TRBV11-2, with 8 positions matching TRBD1. The CDR3 loop spans 16 amino acids. Trimming removed 2 bases from V and 4 bases from J; junction bases left unmatched: 9. Looked up from germline, CDR1 is SGHAT and CDR2 is FQNNGV. This CDR3 is CASSLSRTGWVTEAFF. CDR3 nucleotides: TGTGCCAGCAGCTTATCCCGGACAGGGTGGGTCACTGAAGCTTTCTTT.

V usage is TRBV11-1 and J usage is TRBJ2-3; 7 bases map to TRBD2. The CDR3 loop spans 17 amino acids. V dropped 4 bases and J dropped 2; count of bases not matched to a gene: 12. Germline CDR1 SGHAT, CDR2 FQDESV (reference sequence). CDR3 bases: TGTGCCAGCAGCTCACCGGGGACTAACCAATTCACAGATACGCAGTATTTT. Translating it yields CASSSPGTNQFTDTQYF.

This clone has only a few counts. The chain recombines TRBV6-5 with TRBJ2-3; 7 nucleotides align to TRBD2. The CDR3 length is 15 residues. The J segment lost 1 base and the V segment lost 2 bases, leaving 3 bases of the junction unmatched. Germline-derived CDR1 and CDR2 are MNHEY and SVGAGI. CDR3 sequence (DNA): TGTGCCAGCAGTTACCCCAGCGGGGGCACAGATACGCAGTATTTT. It yields the protein CASSYPSGGTDTQYF.

V gene TRBV29-1 combines with J gene TRBJ2-7; a weak D match, TRBD1 (6 bases). V was trimmed by 3 bases and J by 5 bases, leaving 11 bases between them. The CDR3 consists of 12 residues. Germline CDR1 reads SQVTM; CDR2 reads ANQGSEA. CDR3 protein: CSVDPPGDEQYF. DNA for the CDR3: TGCAGCGTTGACCCTCCAGGGGACGAGCAGTACTTC.